Sequencing of this T cell receptor beta chain was carried out in a study of T cells in localized non-small cell lung cancer. Findings of the study overall: Appearing in adjacent lung were a median approximately 60 of the top 100 tumor clones. Sequencing, confined to only one tumor region, leaves heterogeneity possible. Among the tissues sampled, uninvolved adjacent lung had the highest T cell clonality, above tumor.

The protocol was immunoSEQ multiplex PCR, while the TCRdb copy is restricted to in-frame clones and leaves out a portion. The sample records approximately 1,600 clones, under 35% being singletons. Germline V gene lookup returns CDR1 MNHGY and CDR2 SAAAGT. The CDR3 sequence is 13 residues long. The ends lost 6 bases at V and 5 bases at J; junction bases unmatched: 4. This clone is medium-sized (0.01 to 0.1%). Its cognate antigen is unknown. Sequenced material: normal lung tissue next to the tumor, taken before any cancer treatment. The sequence was collected from a man aged 40 to 75 with stage I lung adenocarcinoma. The chain uses TRBV6-8 and TRBJ1-5, with TRBD1 matching over 7 bases. This CDR3 reads CASSHQGDQPQHF. The CDR3 DNA follows: TGTGCCAGCAGCCACCAGGGGGATCAGCCCCAGCATTTT.